The 5 T cell receptor beta chains presented below share a single source sample, sequenced in a study of T-cell memory formation after mild COVID-19. TCRdb called the 5' RACE reads again in MiXCR, with one record for every CDR3 protein. This table has 350,000 to 500,000 distinct CDR3 sequences, roughly 18% appearing once. The sequenced sample was PBMCs or a T cell subset sorted from them (not recorded which). The receptors come from a man younger than 35 who had mild COVID-19 (a few samples of this study predate the infection). Cell type and time point are not known.

This clonotype was detected ten times or more. This chain uses TRBV7-6 with TRBJ2-1; 11 bases fit TRBD2. CDR3 length: 18 amino acids. V shed 5 bases and J 3 bases; nucleotides not matched to a gene: 12. Germline CDR1 SGHVS, CDR2 FNYEAQ. The CDR3 DNA follows: TGTGCCAGCAGCCCCGGAGTAGCGGGGGGGCGAGGCTACAATGAGCAGTTCTTC. This sequence encodes CASSPGVAGGRGYNEQFF.

The V and J genes are TRBV10-3 and TRBJ1-6, with a possible D match to TRBD1 (5 bases). The V gene lost 9 bases and the J gene lost 10 bases, with 16 bases spanning the gap. The germline gives CDR1 ENHRY, CDR2 SYGVKD. CDR3 length: 13 amino acids. The CDR3 is CAITGTEESPLHF. CDR3 nucleotides: TGTGCCATAACCGGGACGGAGGAGTCACCCCTCCACTTT.

V is TRBV7-9 and J is TRBJ2-1; 8 bases map to TRBD1. The ends lost 6 bases at V and 12 bases at J; junction bases unmatched: 7. The CDR3 has 12 amino acids. Germline CDR1 SEHNR, CDR2 FQNEAQ (reference sequence). In DNA form, the CDR3 reads TGTGCCAGCAGATCACCAACAGGGGGGCAGTTCTTC. This gives the protein CASRSPTGGQFF.

The V gene is TRBV20-1, the J gene TRBJ2-3, with D possibly matching TRBD1 (5 bases). The germline CDR1 and CDR2 sequences are DFQATT and SNEGSKA (reference sequence). The CDR3 contains 17 residues. V was pared by 0 bases and J by 5 bases, with 21 bases between. CDR3 coding DNA: TGCAGTGCTAGAGATTGGGGCGGCGTCCCGTCTGGAGATACGCAGTATTTT. Amino acid sequence: CSARDWGGVPSGDTQYF.

In DNA form, the CDR3 reads TGCGCCAGCAGGATAGCGAGACAAGAGACCCAGTACTTC. Its translation: CASRIARQETQYF. The V gene is TRBV5-1, the J gene TRBJ2-5, with D tentatively TRBD2 (5 bases). The V gene's germline CDR1 is SGHRS and CDR2 YFSETQ. The CDR3 extends over 13 amino acids. The V end lost 5 bases, the J end lost 2 bases, and 10 bases lay between the germline ends.